This TCR beta chain was obtained from a study of cytomegalovirus exposure and HLA in healthy donors. PCR primers comprised 60 Vbeta and 13 Jbeta primers. Only in-frame clones appear in the TCRdb table, and some are missing; sequencing was by immunoSEQ multiplex PCR. The table shows about 150,000 clones, with 70% to 90% occurring only once. CDR1 is SGHRS and CDR2 is YFSETQ in the germline V gene. The CDR3 has 15 amino acids. The V end was cut by 3 bases, the J end by 8 bases, with 17 bases between. This TCR derives from a woman in her 40s in good health and CMV-seropositive. The sequenced material came from PBMCs. The chain is built from TRBV5-1 and TRBJ1-4, with D maybe TRBD1 (6 bases). CDR3 nucleotide sequence: TGCGCCAGCAGCTATGGGGCGCAGGGGAGAGAAAAACTGTTTTTT. Protein: CASSYGAQGREKLFF.